Sequencing of this T cell receptor beta chain was carried out in a study of T cell responses to AZD1222 COVID-19 vaccine. V was trimmed by 7 bases and J by 9 bases, leaving 19 bases between them. The CDR3 has 14 residues. Per germline, CDR1 MDHEN and CDR2 SYDVKM. Details on this clone: What it recognizes is unknown.

Generated by immunoSEQ multiplex PCR, the TCRdb table keeps only in-frame clones and is missing some. The sample lists 150,000 to 200,000 clones; roughly 90% were seen once. Regarding the study as a whole: Mapped onto spike, vaccine-associated CD4 TCRs spanned it and were dominant at 160-218 and 743-854. Repertoire collection took place solely once the T cell response had peaked. Donors skewed white British and female; clonal diversity was possibly underestimated.

The V gene is TRBV28, the J gene TRBJ1-5; no reliable D call. Specimen: peripheral blood, collected 28 days after the second AZD1222 dose. The TCR comes from an adult who received the AZD1222 COVID-19 vaccine. CDR3 coding DNA: TGTGCCAGCACCCCGGATGGACCCAGTGGGCCCCAGCATTTT. Residues: CASTPDGPSGPQHF.